This TCR beta chain comes out of a study of cytomegalovirus exposure and HLA in healthy donors. Findings and limits, study-wide: It was confirmed in vitro that a few of the CMV-associated chains were specific for CMV antigens. TCR beta chains numbering 164 were designated cytomegalovirus-associated. Within the approximately 130 validation repertoires, first-cohort TCR clusters tended to co-occur, according to a later analysis.

This clone was found once. Its antigen is unidentified. The data were produced by immunoSEQ multiplex PCR, yet TCRdb's version contains in-frame clones alone and is incomplete. The table lists roughly 200,000 clones, about four fifths of them singletons. The V end lost 2 bases, the J end lost 11 bases, and 12 bases lay between the germline ends. The CDR3 is 12 amino acids. The germline CDR1 and CDR2 sequences are KGHSH and LQKENI. J is TRBJ2-5 and V is TRBV18; D perhaps matches TRBD1 (6 bases). This TCR was recovered from a woman aged 18-29 years in good health and CMV-seropositive. Input material: PBMCs. This chain's CDR3 is CASSPRVGAQYF. The CDR3 DNA reads as TGTGCCAGCTCACCAAGAGTGGGGGCACAGTACTTC.